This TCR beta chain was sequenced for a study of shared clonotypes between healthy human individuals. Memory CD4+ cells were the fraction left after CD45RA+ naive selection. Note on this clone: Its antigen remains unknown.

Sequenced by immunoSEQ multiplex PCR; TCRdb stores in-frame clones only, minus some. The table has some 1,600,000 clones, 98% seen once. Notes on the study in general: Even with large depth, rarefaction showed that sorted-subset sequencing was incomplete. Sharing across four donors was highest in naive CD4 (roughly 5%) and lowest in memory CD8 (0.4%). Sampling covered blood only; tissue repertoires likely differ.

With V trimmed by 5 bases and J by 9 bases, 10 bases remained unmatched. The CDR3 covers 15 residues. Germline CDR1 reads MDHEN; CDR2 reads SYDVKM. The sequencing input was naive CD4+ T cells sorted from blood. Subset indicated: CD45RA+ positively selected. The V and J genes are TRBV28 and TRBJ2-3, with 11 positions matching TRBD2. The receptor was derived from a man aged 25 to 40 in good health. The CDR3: CASSPTLTSGITQYF. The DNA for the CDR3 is TGTGCCAGCAGTCCGACGCTGACTAGCGGGATCACGCAGTATTTT.